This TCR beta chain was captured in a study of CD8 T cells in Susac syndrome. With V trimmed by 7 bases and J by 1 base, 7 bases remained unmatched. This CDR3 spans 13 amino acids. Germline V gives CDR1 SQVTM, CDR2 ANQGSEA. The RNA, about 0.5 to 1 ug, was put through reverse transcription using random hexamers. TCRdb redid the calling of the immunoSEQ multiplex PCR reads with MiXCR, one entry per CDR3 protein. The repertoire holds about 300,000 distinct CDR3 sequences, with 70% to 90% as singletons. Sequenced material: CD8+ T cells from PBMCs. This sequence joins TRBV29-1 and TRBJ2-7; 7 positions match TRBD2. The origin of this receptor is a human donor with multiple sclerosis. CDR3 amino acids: CSAVGGISYEQYF. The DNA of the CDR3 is TGCAGCGCAGTGGGGGGGATTTCCTACGAGCAGTACTTC.